This T cell receptor beta chain appears in the sequencing data of a study of blood T cell repertoires in COVID-19. Study summary: Both acute and convalescent COVID-19 samples were obtained from the United States, Italy and Spain. In each case, the material was cDNA or gDNA derived from T cells, B-cell-depleted T cells, or PBMCs.

Original analysis: Counts of nucleated cells, estimated from reference gene primer amplification, were obtained. Clones were read by immunoSEQ multiplex PCR, and TCRdb kept only the in-frame ones, dropping some. The D gene and trimming were derived from the DNA, and the V and J assignments and clone size from that table. The table lists around 140,000 clones, roughly 87% of them singletons. The CDR3 spans 14 residues. Germline V gene lookup returns CDR1 SGHDN and CDR2 FVKESK. Trimming stripped 3 bases from V and 7 bases from J, with 12 bases between. Material: peripheral blood. The receptor was derived from a woman between 50 and 59 years old with acute or convalescent COVID-19. The V call is TRBV14, the J call TRBJ2-2, with a possible D match to TRBD2 (5 bases). The CDR3 sequence is CASSHRTAGGELFF. CDR3 coding DNA: TGTGCCAGCAGCCATCGCACCGCGGGCGGGGAGCTGTTTTTT.